This T cell receptor beta chain was found in a study of T-cell memory formation after mild COVID-19. Study background: The TCR clusters were mostly specific to one donor. Overall study results and limits: Clones that contracted from day 15 to 85 were balanced CD4/CD8, while later expanders leaned CD4+.

TCRdb re-called the 5' RACE reads with MiXCR, one entry per CDR3 protein. The sample gives tens of thousands of distinct CDR3 sequences, 25% to 35% of which show up once; roughly 47% is in the top ten. This clonotype occurred many times. Antigen: not known. This CDR3 spans 13 amino acids. Deletions cut 4 bases from V and 5 bases from J, with 8 bases between. CDR1 and CDR2 (germline): MNHEY, SVGAGI. The chain links TRBV6-5 to TRBJ2-2, with D tentatively TRBD1 (5 bases). The source material was PBMCs or a T cell subset sorted from them (not recorded which). This receptor was identified in a young man who had mild COVID-19 (a few samples of this study predate the infection). Cell type and time point are not known. The CDR3 is CASSLYRTGELFF. Written as DNA, the CDR3 is TGTGCCAGCAGTTTATACAGGACCGGGGAGCTGTTTTTT.